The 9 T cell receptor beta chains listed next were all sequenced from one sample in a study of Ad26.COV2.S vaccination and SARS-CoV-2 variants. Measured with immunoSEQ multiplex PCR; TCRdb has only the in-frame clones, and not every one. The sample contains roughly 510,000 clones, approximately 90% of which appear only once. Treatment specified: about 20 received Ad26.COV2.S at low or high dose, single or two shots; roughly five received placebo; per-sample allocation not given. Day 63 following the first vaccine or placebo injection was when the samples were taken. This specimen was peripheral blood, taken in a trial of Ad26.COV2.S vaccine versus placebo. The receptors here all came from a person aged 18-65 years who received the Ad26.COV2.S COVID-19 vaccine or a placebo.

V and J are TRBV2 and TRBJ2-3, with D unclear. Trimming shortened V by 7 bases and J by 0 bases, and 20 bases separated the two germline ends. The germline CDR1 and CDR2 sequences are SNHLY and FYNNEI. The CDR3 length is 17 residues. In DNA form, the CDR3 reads TGTGCCAGCATCCTCGAAGGCGGTCCTCCTAGCACAGATACGCAGTATTTT. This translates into CASILEGGPPSTDTQYF.

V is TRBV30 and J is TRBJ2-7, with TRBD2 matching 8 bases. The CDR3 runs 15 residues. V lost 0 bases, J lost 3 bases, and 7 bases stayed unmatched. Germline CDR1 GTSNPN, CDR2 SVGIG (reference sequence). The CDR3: CAWSVAGLGFYEQYF. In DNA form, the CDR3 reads TGTGCCTGGAGTGTGGCGGGACTAGGATTCTACGAGCAGTACTTC.

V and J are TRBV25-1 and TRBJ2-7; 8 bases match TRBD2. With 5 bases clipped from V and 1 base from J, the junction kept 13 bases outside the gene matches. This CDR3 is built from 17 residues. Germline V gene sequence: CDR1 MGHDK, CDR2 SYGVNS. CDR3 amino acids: CASSSRSSGHQSYEQYF. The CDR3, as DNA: TGTGCCAGCAGTAGCCGCTCTAGCGGGCATCAGTCCTACGAGCAGTACTTC.

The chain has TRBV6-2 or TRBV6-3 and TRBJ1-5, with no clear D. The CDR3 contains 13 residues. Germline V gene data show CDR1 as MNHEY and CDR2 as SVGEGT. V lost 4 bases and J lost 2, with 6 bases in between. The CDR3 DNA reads TGTGCCAGCAGTTTCTCGGGCAATCAGCCCCAGCATTTT. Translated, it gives CASSFSGNQPQHF.

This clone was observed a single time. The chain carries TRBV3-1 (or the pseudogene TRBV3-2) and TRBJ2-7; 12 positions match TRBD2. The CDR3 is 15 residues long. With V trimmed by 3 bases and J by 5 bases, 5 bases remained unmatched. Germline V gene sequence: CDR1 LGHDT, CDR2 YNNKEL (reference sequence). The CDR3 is CASSHGLAGIDEQYF. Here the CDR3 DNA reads TGTGCCAGCAGCCACGGACTAGCGGGAATCGACGAGCAGTACTTC.

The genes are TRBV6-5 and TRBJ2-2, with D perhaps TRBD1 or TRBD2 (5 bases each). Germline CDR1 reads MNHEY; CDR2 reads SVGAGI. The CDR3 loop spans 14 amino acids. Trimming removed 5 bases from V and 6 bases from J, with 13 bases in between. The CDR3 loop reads CASSRKLGAGELFF. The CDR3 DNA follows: TGTGCCAGCAGTCGGAAACTAGGGGCCGGGGAGCTGTTTTTT.

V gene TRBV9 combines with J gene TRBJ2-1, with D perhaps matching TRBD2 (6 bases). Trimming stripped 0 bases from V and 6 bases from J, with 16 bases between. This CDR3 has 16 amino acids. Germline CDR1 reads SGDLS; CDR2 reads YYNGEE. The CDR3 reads CASSVVGGAIVNEQFF. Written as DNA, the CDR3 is TGTGCCAGCAGCGTAGTCGGGGGAGCCATCGTCAATGAGCAGTTCTTC.

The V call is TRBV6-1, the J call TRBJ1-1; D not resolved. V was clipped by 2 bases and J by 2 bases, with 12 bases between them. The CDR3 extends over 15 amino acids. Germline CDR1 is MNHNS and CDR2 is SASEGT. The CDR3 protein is CASSELSALNTEAFF. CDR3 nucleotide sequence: TGTGCCAGCAGTGAATTGTCAGCGTTAAACACTGAAGCTTTCTTT.

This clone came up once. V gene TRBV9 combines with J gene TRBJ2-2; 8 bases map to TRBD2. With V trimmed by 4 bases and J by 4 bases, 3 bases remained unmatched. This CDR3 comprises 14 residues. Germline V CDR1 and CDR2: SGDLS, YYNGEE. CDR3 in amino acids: CASSPRGGTGELFF. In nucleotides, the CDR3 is TGTGCCAGCAGCCCACGGGGGGGCACCGGGGAGCTGTTTTTT.